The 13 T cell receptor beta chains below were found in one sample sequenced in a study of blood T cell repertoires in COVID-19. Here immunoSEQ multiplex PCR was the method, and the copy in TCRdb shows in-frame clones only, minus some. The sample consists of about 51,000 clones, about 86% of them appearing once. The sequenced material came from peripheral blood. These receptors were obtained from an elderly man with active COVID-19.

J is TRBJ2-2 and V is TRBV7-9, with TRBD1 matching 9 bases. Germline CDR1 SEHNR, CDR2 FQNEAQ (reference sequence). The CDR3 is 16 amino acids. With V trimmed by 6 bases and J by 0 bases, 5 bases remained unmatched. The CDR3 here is CASRETGGSNTGELFF. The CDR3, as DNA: TGTGCCAGCAGGGAAACAGGGGGCTCGAACACCGGGGAGCTGTTTTTT. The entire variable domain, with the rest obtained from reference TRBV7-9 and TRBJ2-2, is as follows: DTGVSQNPRHKITKRGQNVTFRCDPISEHNRLYWYRQTLGQGPEFLTYFQNEAQLEKSRLLSDRFSAERPKGSFSTLEIQRTEQGDSAMYLCASRETGGSNTGELFFGEGSRLTVL.

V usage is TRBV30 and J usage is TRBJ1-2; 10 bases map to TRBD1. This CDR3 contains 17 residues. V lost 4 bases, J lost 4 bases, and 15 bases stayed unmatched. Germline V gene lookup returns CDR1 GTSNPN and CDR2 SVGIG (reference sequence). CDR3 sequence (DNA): TGTGCCTGGACCCCGGGACAGGGGTATTCTTTAAGCTATGGCTACACCTTC. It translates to CAWTPGQGYSLSYGYTF. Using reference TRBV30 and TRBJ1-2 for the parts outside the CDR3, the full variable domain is SQTIHQWPATLVQPVGSPLSLECTVEGTSNPNLYWYRQAAGRGLQLLFYSVGIGQISSEVPQNLSASRPQDRQFILSSKKLLLSDSGFYLCAWTPGQGYSLSYGYTFGSGTRLTVV.

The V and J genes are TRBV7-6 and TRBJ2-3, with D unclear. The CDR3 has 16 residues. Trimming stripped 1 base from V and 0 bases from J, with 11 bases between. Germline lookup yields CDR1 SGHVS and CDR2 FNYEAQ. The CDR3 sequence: CASSLGVSTSTDTQYF. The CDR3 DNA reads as TGTGCCAGCAGCTTAGGAGTCTCTACTAGCACAGATACGCAGTATTTT. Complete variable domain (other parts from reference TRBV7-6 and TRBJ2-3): GAGVSQSPRYKVTKRGQDVALRCDPISGHVSLYWYRQALGQGPEFLTYFNYEAQQDKSGLPNDRFSAERPEGSISTLTIQRTEQRDSAMYRCASSLGVSTSTDTQYFGPGTRLTVL.

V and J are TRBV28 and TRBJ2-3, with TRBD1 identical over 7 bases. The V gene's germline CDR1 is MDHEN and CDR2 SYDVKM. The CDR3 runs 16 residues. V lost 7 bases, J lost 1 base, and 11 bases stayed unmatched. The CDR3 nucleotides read TGTGCCAGCATCGGAGCCCGGGGACAGCGCACAGATACGCAGTATTTT. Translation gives CASIGARGQRTDTQYF.

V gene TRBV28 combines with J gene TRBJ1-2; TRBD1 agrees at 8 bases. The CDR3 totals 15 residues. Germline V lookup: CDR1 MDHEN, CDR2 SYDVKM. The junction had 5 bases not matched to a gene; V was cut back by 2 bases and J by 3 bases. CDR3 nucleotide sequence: TGTGCCAGCAGTTTACAGGGGGCCTTCCACTATGGCTACACCTTC. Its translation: CASSLQGAFHYGYTF.

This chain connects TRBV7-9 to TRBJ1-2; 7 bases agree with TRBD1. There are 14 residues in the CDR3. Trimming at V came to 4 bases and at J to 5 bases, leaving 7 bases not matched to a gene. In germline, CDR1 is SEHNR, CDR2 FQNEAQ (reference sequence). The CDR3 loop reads CASSSTGTAYGYTF. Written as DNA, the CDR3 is TGTGCCAGCAGCTCAACCGGGACAGCATATGGCTACACCTTC. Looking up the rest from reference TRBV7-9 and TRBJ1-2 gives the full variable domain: DTGVSQNPRHKITKRGQNVTFRCDPISEHNRLYWYRQTLGQGPEFLTYFQNEAQLEKSRLLSDRFSAERPKGSFSTLEIQRTEQGDSAMYLCASSSTGTAYGYTFGSGTRLTVV.

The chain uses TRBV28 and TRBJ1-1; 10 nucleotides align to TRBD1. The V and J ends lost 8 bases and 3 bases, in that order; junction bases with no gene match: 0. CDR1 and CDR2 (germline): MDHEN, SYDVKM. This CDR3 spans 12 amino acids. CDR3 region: CASGTGDTEAFF. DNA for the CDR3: TGTGCCAGCGGGACAGGGGACACTGAAGCTTTCTTT.

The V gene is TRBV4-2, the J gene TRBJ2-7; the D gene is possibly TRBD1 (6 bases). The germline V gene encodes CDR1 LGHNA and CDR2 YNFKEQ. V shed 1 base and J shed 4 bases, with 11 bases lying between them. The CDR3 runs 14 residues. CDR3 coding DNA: TGTGCCAGCAGCCAAGGGGCAGGGACATACGAGCAGTACTTC. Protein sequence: CASSQGAGTYEQYF.

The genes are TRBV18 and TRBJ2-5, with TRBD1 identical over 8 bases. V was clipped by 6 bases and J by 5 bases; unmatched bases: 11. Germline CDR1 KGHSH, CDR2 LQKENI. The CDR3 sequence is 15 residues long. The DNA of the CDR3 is TGTGCCAGCTCCCCTAGACAGGGGTTCGGGGAGACCCAGTACTTC. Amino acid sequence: CASSPRQGFGETQYF.

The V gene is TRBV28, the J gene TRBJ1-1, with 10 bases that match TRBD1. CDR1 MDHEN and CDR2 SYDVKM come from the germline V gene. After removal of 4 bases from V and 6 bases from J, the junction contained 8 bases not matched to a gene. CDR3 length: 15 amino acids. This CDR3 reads CASSSWTGGVPEAFF. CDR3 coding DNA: TGTGCCAGCAGTTCTTGGACAGGGGGAGTCCCTGAAGCTTTCTTT.

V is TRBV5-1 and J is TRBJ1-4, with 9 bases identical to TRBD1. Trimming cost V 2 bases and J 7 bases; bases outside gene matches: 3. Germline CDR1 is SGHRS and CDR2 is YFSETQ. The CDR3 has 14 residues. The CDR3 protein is CASSFGQGSEKLFF. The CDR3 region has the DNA TGCGCCAGCAGCTTCGGACAGGGGAGTGAAAAACTGTTTTTT.

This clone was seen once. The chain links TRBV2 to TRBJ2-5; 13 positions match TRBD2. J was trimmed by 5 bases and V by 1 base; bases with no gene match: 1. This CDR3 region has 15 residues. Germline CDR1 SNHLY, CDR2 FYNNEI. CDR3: CASSEGLAGGETQYF. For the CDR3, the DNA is TGTGCCAGCAGTGAAGGACTAGCGGGAGGTGAGACCCAGTACTTC.

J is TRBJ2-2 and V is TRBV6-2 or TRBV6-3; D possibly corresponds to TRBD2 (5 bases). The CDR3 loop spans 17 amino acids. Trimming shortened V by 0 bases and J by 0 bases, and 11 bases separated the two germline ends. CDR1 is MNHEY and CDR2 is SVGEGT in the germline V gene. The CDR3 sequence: CASSYSLGLANTGELFF. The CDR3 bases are TGTGCCAGCAGTTACTCACTAGGGCTTGCGAACACCGGGGAGCTGTTTTTT.